The entry that follows covers one TCR beta chain sequence. No antigen is known for it. A second 7 to 11 cycle PCR used barcoded and J-beta primers. In TCRdb, the 5' RACE reads were re-called with MiXCR into one record per CDR3 protein. The sample has about 900,000 distinct CDR3 sequences, 45% to 50% seen once. Trimming cost V 8 bases and J 3 bases, with 11 bases left between them. This CDR3 has 12 amino acids. This record belongs to a study of blood T cells in healthy people across ages. Looking at the study overall: With template switching, about one barcoded beta molecule was captured per two T cells. Study-wide results and caveats: It was held that diversity estimates obtained from one million T cells represented underestimates. Any conclusive comparison of naive versus antigen-experienced cells was prevented by using unsorted PBMCs. Changes in expanded clonotypes were possibly confounded, as the CMV status of donors was unknown.

V is TRBV12-3 or TRBV12-4 and J is TRBJ2-7; no reliable D call. Sequenced: blood. The TCR comes from a man aged 25 to 40 in good health. CDR3 nucleotides: TGTGCCAGCGGGCGGTCCCTCTACGAGCAGTACTTC. Protein: CASGRSLYEQYF.